Listed here are 18 T cell receptor beta chains from one sample, sequenced in a study of shared clonotypes between healthy human individuals. Method: immunoSEQ multiplex PCR; TCRdb's copy keeps in-frame clones and lacks some. The top ten clones hold about 0.94% of a sample with some 1.1 million clones, 60% to 80% of them seen once. Sample: memory CD4+ T cells from PBMCs. Subset defined: CD45RA-negative fraction. These receptor sequences come from a man aged 18 to 29 in good health. Some clones in this sample may be carry-over from other donors' samples.

The rearrangement links TRBV18 to TRBJ2-7, with D possibly matching TRBD1 (6 bases). This CDR3 region has 13 residues. Germline V gene lookup returns CDR1 KGHSH and CDR2 LQKENI. Trimming stripped 4 bases from V and 3 bases from J, with 10 bases between. The CDR3 protein is CASSLKTGYEQYF. The CDR3 DNA is TGTGCCAGCTCACTAAAGACAGGCTACGAGCAGTACTTC.

The chain employs TRBV5-1 and TRBJ2-5, with 8 bases lining up with TRBD1. Germline V CDR1 and CDR2: SGHRS, YFSETQ. After removal of 4 bases from V and 5 bases from J, the junction contained 10 bases not matched to a gene. CDR3 length equals 15 residues. The chain's CDR3 is CASSLPTGEAETQYF. DNA of the CDR3: TGCGCCAGCAGCCTTCCGACAGGGGAGGCGGAGACCCAGTACTTC. The whole variable domain, filled in from reference TRBV5-1 and TRBJ2-5, reads KAGVTQTPRYLIKTRGQQVTLSCSPISGHRSVSWYQQTPGQGLQFLFEYFSETQRNKGNFPGRFSGRQFSNSRSEMNVSTLELGDSALYLCASSLPTGEAETQYFGPGTRLLVL.

The count of this clone is one. CDR3 sequence reads: CASSLALGQPYEQYF. The CDR3 region has the DNA TGCGCCAGCAGCTTGGCTCTGGGACAGCCCTACGAGCAGTACTTC. This chain uses TRBV5-1 with TRBJ2-7; 7 nucleotides line up with TRBD1. CDR1 is SGHRS and CDR2 is YFSETQ in the germline V gene. J gave up 2 bases and V 0 bases, and 5 bases lay outside the gene matches. CDR3 length: 15 amino acids.

As regards this clone: One junction end does not reproduce the germline sequence, and a read error may be involved. This sample also contains other DNA sequences that code for the same CDR3. The gene calls are TRBV6-6 and TRBJ2-7; 7 positions match TRBD1. Germline CDR1 reads MNHNY; CDR2 reads SVGAGI (reference sequence). The CDR3 extends over 16 amino acids. The CDR3 loop is CASSYPERTGSYEQYF. As DNA, the CDR3 is TGTGCAAGCAGTTACCCGGAGCGGACAGGAAGCTACGAGCAGTACTTC.

A single count supports this clone. This chain uses TRBV4-1 with TRBJ2-3; 7 nucleotides line up with TRBD1. Germline V CDR1 and CDR2: MGHRA, YSYEKL. With 0 bases clipped from V and 2 bases from J, the junction kept 8 bases outside the gene matches. The CDR3 has 17 amino acids. CDR3 residues: CASSQDWPQGDTDTQYF. CDR3 DNA: TGCGCCAGCAGCCAAGACTGGCCCCAGGGGGACACAGATACGCAGTATTTT.

The J gene is TRBJ1-2, the V gene TRBV18; a possible D gene is TRBD1 (5 bases). Trimming shortened V by 2 bases and J by 12 bases, and 16 bases separated the two germline ends. The CDR3 length is 13 residues. The V gene's germline CDR1 is KGHSH and CDR2 LQKENI. The CDR3 DNA is TGTGCCAGCTCACCAGGGACCGAGGTTAGAAACACCTTC. Its translation: CASSPGTEVRNTF.

This clone was counted once. The chain uses TRBV2 and TRBJ2-2; D is ambiguous. The germline V and J ends were trimmed by 6 bases and 0 bases, with 14 bases remaining between them. The germline V gene has CDR1 SNHLY and CDR2 FYNNEI. This CDR3 has 16 amino acids. The CDR3 loop is CASRKPVTTNTGELFF. The CDR3 region has the DNA TGTGCCAGCAGGAAGCCGGTAACTACGAACACCGGGGAGCTGTTTTTT.

The rearrangement joins TRBV29-1 to TRBJ1-1; 7 bases map to TRBD1. Trimming removed 6 bases from V and 2 bases from J; junction bases left unmatched: 9. Per germline, CDR1 SQVTM and CDR2 ANQGSEA. The CDR3 contains 14 residues. DNA of the CDR3: TGCAGCGTCGGGGAGGGACAGACTAACACTGAAGCTTTCTTT. Its translation: CSVGEGQTNTEAFF.

This clone was found once. This chain links TRBV10-3 with TRBJ2-7; D is possibly TRBD1 or TRBD2 (8 bases each). The germline gives CDR1 ENHRY, CDR2 SYGVKD. This CDR3 has 15 amino acids. Trimming took off 4 bases at V and 6 bases at J, with 19 bases between the two ends. The CDR3 bases are TGTGCCATCAGTGGGACAGGGACTAGGGGCCTCGAGCAGTACTTC. Translating it yields CAISGTGTRGLEQYF.

This clone has more than one count but fewer than ten. The chain combines TRBV30 with TRBJ2-3, with D tentatively TRBD2 (5 bases). Between the trimmed V and J ends, which lost 1 base and 1 base, there was a span of 12 bases. CDR3 size: 15 residues. The germline gives CDR1 GTSNPN, CDR2 SVGIG (reference sequence). CDR3 DNA sequence: TGTGCCTGGAGTGGGGAGCTAGAACGCACAGATACGCAGTATTTT. Translating it yields CAWSGELERTDTQYF.

The chain joins TRBV4-1 to TRBJ2-2; TRBD2 might be the D (6 bases). The CDR3 consists of 16 residues. CDR1 is MGHRA, CDR2 YSYEKL, per germline. V lost 2 bases to trimming and J lost 0 bases, with 10 bases between them. As DNA, the CDR3 is TGCGCCAGCAGCCAACCAGCGGGCGCGAACACCGGGGAGCTGTTTTTT. It specifies CASSQPAGANTGELFF.

This clone was seen a single time. Other DNA sequences of this sample code for an identical CDR3. The chain uses TRBV5-1 and TRBJ1-5, with D possibly matching TRBD1 (6 bases). Germline lookup yields CDR1 SGHRS and CDR2 YFSETQ. V gave up 4 bases and J gave up 3 bases, with 8 bases separating them. This CDR3 spans 13 amino acids. The CDR3 protein is CASSRDINQPQHF. The CDR3 DNA reads TGCGCCAGCAGCCGGGACATCAATCAGCCCCAGCATTTT.

The chain couples TRBV19 to TRBJ2-7; perhaps D is TRBD1 or TRBD2 (7 bases each). Trimming cost V 6 bases and J 2 bases, with 17 bases left between them. CDR3 length: 15 amino acids. Germline CDR1 is LNHDA and CDR2 is SQIVND (reference sequence). The CDR3, as DNA: TGTGCCAGTAGCGTCATTCAGGGGGGGGCCTACGAGCAGTACTTC. Encoded protein: CASSVIQGGAYEQYF.

The V and J genes are TRBV6-4 and TRBJ2-2; TRBD1 might be the D (5 bases). CDR1 and CDR2 (germline): MRHNA, SNTAGT. The CDR3 length is 14 residues. The ends were cut back, 7 bases at V and 7 bases at J, with 16 bases in the middle. The chain's CDR3 is CASTYRPSHGELFF. The CDR3 DNA reads as TGTGCCAGCACGTACAGGCCGAGTCACGGGGAGCTGTTTTTT.

This clone has a handful of counts. V gene TRBV11-3 combines with J gene TRBJ1-1; the D gene is possibly TRBD1 (6 bases). Trimming shortened V by 5 bases and J by 3 bases, and 10 bases separated the two germline ends. Per the germline V gene, CDR1 is SGHNT and CDR2 is YENEEA. The CDR3 runs to 13 residues. In DNA form, the CDR3 reads TGTGCCAGCAGCCAAGAGGGGGACACTGAAGCTTTCTTT. The encoded protein is CASSQEGDTEAFF.

On this clone itself: Other nucleotide sequences from this sample produce the same CDR3. The chain joins TRBV4-1 to TRBJ2-6; D uncertain. This CDR3 contains 14 residues. Trimming stripped 3 bases from V and 1 base from J, with 4 bases between. The germline V gene has CDR1 MGHRA and CDR2 YSYEKL. CDR3 DNA: TGCGCCAGCAGCCAGGTGTCTGGGGCCAACGTCCTGACTTTC. This encodes CASSQVSGANVLTF.

This clone was seen just once. The genes are TRBV5-1 and TRBJ2-1, with 9 bases identical to TRBD2. The V and J ends lost 5 bases and 6 bases, in that order; junction bases with no gene match: 9. The CDR3 is 15 residues long. CDR1 is SGHRS and CDR2 is YFSETQ in the germline V gene. CDR3 residues: CASRNLAGSGNEQFF. The CDR3 nucleotides are TGCGCCAGCAGAAACCTAGCGGGGTCCGGCAATGAGCAGTTCTTC.

The chain carries TRBV5-4 and TRBJ1-2; 7 nucleotides match TRBD1. The CDR3 runs to 14 residues. Germline CDR1 SGHNT, CDR2 YYREEE (reference sequence). V trimming: 0 bases; J trimming: 4 bases; junction bases outside the gene matches: 3. The CDR3 DNA follows: TGTGCCAGCAGCTTGGGGGACAGTGGCTATGGCTACACCTTC. This codes for CASSLGDSGYGYTF.